This T cell receptor (beta chain) originates from a study of early T cells in non-severe SARS-CoV-2 infection. Study in general: Investigators sequenced bulk RNA drawn from unsorted whole blood, and chains remained unpaired. General study findings and limits: The matching step, a VDJdb search, favored anti-spike CD8 responses and missed private and CD4 specificities.

Concerning this clonotype itself: Its antigen is unidentified.

Molecules of cDNA were individually given unique molecular identifiers that were attached to them. TCRdb re-analysed the 5' RACE reads in MiXCR, keeping a single row per CDR3 protein. The table shows around 50,000 distinct CDR3 sequences, with around an eighth occurring only once. The V gene's germline CDR1 is DFQATT and CDR2 SNEGSKA (reference sequence). CDR3 length: 11 residues. Trimming removed 2 bases from V and 5 bases from J, with 6 bases in between. The receptor comes from an adult who was a healthcare worker with PCR-confirmed SARS-CoV-2 infection or an uninfected control (not recorded which). The rearrangement uses TRBV20-1 and TRBJ2-5, with D uncertain. The specimen was whole blood. The chain's CDR3 is CSARPLETQYF. DNA for the CDR3: TGCAGTGCTAGACCCCTCGAGACCCAGTACTTC.